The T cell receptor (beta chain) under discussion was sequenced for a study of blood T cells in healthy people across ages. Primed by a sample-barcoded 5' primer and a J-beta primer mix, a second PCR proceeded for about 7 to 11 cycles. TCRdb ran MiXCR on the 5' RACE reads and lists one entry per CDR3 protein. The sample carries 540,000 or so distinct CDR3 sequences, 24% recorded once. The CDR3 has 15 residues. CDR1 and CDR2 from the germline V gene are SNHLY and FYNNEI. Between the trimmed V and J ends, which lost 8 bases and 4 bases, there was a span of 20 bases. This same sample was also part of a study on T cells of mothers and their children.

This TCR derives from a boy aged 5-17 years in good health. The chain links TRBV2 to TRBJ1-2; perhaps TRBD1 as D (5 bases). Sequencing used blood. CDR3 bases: TGTGCCAGCCTCGCCGTGGGGACGACCGCCTATGGCTACACCTTC. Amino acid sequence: CASLAVGTTAYGYTF.